One and the same sample provided the 5 T cell receptor beta chains below, sequenced in a study of identical twins' blood T cells. TCRdb used MiXCR to reprocess the 5' RACE reads, holding one entry per CDR3 protein. Seen here are hundreds of thousands of distinct CDR3 sequences, about 28% observed once, and the top ten hold approximately 6.6%. The specimen sequenced was PBMCs. These receptors originate from a woman between 18 and 50 years old in good health.

This clonotype was seen only a few times. V and J are TRBV20-1 and TRBJ2-1; possibly TRBD2 for D (6 bases). Trimming cost V 3 bases and J 1 base, with 16 bases left between them. The CDR3 totals 16 residues. Germline values: CDR1 DFQATT, CDR2 SNEGSKA (reference sequence). CDR3 bases: TGCAGTGCTAGCGCCTCCGGGGGTTGGTCCTACAATGAGCAGTTCTTC. Residues: CSASASGGWSYNEQFF.

The CDR3 reads CASSSPGAFDEKLFF. DNA for the CDR3: TGTGCCAGCAGTTCCCCCGGCGCATTTGACGAAAAACTGTTTTTT. The chain has TRBV12-3 or TRBV12-4 and TRBJ1-4, with D uncertain. This CDR3 contains 15 residues. The ends were cut back, 4 bases at V and 8 bases at J, with 17 bases in the middle.

V gene TRBV5-5 combines with J gene TRBJ2-1; TRBD2 agrees at 10 bases. This CDR3 has 16 amino acids. The V segment lost 2 bases and the J segment 2 bases; nucleotides outside the gene matches: 4. Germline values: CDR1 SGHKS, CDR2 YYEKEE (reference sequence). CDR3 nucleotide sequence: TGTGCCAGCAGCTTAGGAGGACTAGCGGCCTACAATGAGCAGTTCTTC. Translated, it gives CASSLGGLAAYNEQFF.

This clonotype has a handful of counts. V usage is TRBV5-6 and J usage is TRBJ2-7, with TRBD2 matching over 7 bases. CDR1 and CDR2 (germline): SGHDT, YYEEEE. The CDR3 loop spans 13 amino acids. V lost 1 base to trimming and J lost 4 bases; unmatched junction nucleotides: 2. CDR3 protein: CASSLWGGYEQYF. In DNA form, the CDR3 reads TGTGCCAGCAGCTTGTGGGGGGGATACGAGCAGTACTTC.

There are a few counts of this clonotype. The chain recombines TRBV5-1 with TRBJ1-1; weak D call: TRBD1 (5 bases). V lost 0 bases and J 4 bases, leaving 16 bases between the germline ends. Germline assignment: CDR1 SGHRS and CDR2 YFSETQ. The CDR3 has 16 amino acids. Here the CDR3 reads CASSLAQAGGSTEAFF. CDR3 nucleotide sequence: TGCGCCAGCAGCTTGGCCCAAGCCGGGGGGTCCACTGAAGCTTTCTTT.